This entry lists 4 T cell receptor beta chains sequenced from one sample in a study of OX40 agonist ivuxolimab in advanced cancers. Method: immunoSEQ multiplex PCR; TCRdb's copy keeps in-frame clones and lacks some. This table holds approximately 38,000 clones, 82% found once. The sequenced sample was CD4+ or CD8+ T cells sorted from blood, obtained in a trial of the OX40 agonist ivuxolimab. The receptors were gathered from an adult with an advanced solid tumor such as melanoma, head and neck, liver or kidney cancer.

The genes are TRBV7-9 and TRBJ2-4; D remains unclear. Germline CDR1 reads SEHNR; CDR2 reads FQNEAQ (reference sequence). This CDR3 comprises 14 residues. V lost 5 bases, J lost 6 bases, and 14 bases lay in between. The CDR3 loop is CASSPGSPLNIQYF. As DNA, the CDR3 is TGTGCCAGCAGCCCGGGCTCTCCTTTAAACATTCAGTACTTC.

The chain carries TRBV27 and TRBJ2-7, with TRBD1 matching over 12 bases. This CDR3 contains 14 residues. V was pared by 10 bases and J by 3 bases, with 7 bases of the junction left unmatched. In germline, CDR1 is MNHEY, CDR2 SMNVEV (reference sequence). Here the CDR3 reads CATQGTGGLYEQYF. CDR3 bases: TGTGCCACCCAAGGGACAGGGGGCCTCTACGAGCAGTACTTC.

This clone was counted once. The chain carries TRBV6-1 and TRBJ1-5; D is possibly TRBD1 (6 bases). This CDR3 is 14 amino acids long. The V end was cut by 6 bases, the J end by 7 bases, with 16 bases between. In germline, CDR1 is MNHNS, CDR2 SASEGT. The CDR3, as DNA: TGTGCCAGCAGCCAACCAGGGGTGAGCCAGCCCCAGCATTTT. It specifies CASSQPGVSQPQHF.

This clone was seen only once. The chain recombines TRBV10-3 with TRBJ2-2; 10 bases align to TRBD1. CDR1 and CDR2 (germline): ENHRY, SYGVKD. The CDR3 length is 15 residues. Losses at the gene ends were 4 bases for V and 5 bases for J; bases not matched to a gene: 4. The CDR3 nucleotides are TGTGCCATCAGTGGCTGGACAGGGGGTACCGGGGAGCTGTTTTTT. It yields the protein CAISGWTGGTGELFF.